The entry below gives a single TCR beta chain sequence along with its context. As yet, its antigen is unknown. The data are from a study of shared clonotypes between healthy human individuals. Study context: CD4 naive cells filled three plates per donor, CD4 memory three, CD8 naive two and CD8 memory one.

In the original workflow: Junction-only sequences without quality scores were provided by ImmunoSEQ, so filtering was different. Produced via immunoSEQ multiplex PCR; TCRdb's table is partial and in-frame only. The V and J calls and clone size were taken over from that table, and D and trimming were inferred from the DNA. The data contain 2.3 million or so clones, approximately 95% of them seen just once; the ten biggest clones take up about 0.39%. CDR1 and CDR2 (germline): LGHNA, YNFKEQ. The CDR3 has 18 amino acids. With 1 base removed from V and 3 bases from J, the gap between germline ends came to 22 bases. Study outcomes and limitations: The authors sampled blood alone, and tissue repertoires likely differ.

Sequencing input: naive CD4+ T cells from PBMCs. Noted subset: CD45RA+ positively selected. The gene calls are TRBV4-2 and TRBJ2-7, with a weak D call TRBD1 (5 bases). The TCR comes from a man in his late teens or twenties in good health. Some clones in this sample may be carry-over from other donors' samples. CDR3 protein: CASSQGPPRERAFYEQYF. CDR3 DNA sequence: TGTGCCAGCAGCCAAGGCCCCCCCAGGGAAAGGGCCTTCTACGAGCAGTACTTC.